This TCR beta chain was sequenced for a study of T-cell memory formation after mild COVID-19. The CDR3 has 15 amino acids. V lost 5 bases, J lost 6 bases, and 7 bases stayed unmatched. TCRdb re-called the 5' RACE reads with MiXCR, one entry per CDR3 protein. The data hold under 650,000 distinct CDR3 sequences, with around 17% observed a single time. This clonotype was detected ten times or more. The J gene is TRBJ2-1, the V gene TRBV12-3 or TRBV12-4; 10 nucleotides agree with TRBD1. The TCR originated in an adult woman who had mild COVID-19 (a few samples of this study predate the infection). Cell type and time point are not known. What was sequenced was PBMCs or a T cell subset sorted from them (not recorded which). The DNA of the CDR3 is TGTGCCAGCAGTCCCCGGGACAGGGGCGGCAATGAGCAGTTCTTC. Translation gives CASSPRDRGGNEQFF.